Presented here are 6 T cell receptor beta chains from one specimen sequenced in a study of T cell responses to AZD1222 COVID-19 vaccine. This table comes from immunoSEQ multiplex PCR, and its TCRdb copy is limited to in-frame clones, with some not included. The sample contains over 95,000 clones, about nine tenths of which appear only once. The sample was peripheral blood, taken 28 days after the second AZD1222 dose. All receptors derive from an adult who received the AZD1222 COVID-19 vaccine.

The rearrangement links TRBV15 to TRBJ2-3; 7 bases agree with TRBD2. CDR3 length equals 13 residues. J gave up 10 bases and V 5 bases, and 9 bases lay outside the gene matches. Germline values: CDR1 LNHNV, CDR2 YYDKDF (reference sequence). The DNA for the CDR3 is TGTGCCACCAGCTTCCGGGGAGGGGATGCGCAGTATTTT. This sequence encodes CATSFRGGDAQYF.

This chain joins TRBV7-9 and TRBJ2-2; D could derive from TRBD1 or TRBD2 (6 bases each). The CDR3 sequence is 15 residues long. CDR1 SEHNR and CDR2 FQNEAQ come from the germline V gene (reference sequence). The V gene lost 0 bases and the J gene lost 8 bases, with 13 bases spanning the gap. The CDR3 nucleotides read TGTGCCAGCAGCTTAGCGTGGGGGGCTTCAGGGGAGCTGTTTTTT. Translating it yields CASSLAWGASGELFF.

The CDR3 sequence is CASSRTSGSYNEQFF. The CDR3 DNA reads as TGTGCCAGCAGTCGGACTAGCGGGTCCTACAATGAGCAGTTCTTC. This sequence joins TRBV3-1 (or the pseudogene TRBV3-2) and TRBJ2-1; 11 nucleotides align to TRBD2. CDR1 and CDR2 from the germline V gene are LGHDT and YNNKEL (reference sequence). The CDR3 spans 15 residues. The J segment lost 1 base and the V segment lost 6 bases, leaving 2 bases of the junction unmatched.

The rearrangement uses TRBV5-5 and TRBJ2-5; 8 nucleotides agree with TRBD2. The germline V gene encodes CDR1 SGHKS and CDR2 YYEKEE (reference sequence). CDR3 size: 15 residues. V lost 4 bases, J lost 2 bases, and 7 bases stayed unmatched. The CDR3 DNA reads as TGTGCCAGCAGCACTTTTAGCGGGGAACAAGAGACCCAGTACTTC. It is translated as CASSTFSGEQETQYF. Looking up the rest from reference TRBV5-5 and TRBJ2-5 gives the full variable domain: DAGVTQSPTHLIKTRGQQVTLRCSPISGHKSVSWYQQVLGQGPQFIFQYYEKEERGRGNFPDRFSARQFPNYSSELNVNALLLGDSALYLCASSTFSGEQETQYFGPGTRLLVL.

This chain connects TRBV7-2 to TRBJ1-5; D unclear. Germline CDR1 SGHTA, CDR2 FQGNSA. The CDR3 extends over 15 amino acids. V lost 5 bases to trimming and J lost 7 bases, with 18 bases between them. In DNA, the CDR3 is TGTGCCAGCAGCCCGAGACCGGAGACTAGACAGCCCCAGCATTTT. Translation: CASSPRPETRQPQHF.

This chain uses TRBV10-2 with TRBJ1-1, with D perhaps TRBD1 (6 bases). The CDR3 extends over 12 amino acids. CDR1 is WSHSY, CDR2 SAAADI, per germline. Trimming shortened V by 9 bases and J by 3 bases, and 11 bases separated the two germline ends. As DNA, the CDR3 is TGCGCCAGTACACAGGGCGACACTGAAGCTTTCTTT. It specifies CASTQGDTEAFF.